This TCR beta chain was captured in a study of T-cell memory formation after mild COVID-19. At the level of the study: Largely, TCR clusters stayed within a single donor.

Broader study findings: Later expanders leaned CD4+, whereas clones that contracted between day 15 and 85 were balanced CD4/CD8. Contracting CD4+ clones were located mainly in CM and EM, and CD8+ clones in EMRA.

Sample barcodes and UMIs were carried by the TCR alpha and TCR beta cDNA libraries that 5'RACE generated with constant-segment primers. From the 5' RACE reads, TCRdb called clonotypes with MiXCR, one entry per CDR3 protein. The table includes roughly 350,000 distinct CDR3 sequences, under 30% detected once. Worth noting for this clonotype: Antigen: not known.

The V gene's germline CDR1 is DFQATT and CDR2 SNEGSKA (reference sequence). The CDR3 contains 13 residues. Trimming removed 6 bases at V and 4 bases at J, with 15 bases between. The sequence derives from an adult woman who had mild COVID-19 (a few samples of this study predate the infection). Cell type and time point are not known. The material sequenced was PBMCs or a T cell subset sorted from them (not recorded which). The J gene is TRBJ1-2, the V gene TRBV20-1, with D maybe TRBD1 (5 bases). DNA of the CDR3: TGCAGTGCGAGATCTGGCGGGGCCTATGGCTACACCTTC. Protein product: CSARSGGAYGYTF.